This entry lists 14 T cell receptor beta chains sequenced from one sample in a study of blood T cell repertoires in COVID-19. Using immunoSEQ multiplex PCR, the repertoire was profiled, and TCRdb retains in-frame clones only, with some absent. The sample lists approximately 150,000 clones, almost 85% occurring once. Sequenced sample: peripheral blood. These receptor sequences come from a human donor with acute or convalescent COVID-19. The donor label of this sample is uncertain.

A few counts support this clone. The chain uses TRBV4-1 and TRBJ1-2, with 8 bases matching TRBD1. This CDR3 has 14 residues. The J segment lost 5 bases and the V segment lost 1 base, leaving 3 bases of the junction unmatched. Germline V CDR1 and CDR2: MGHRA, YSYEKL. The CDR3: CASSQGRQGYGYTF. The CDR3 nucleotides are TGCGCCAGCAGCCAAGGCCGACAGGGGTATGGCTACACCTTC.

The chain employs TRBV11-3 and TRBJ2-1; TRBD1 matches 9 bases. V lost 5 bases, J lost 4 bases, and 6 bases stayed unmatched. The CDR3 has 15 amino acids. Germline V gives CDR1 SGHNT, CDR2 YENEEA. The CDR3 DNA sequence: TGTGCCAGCAGCGGCAGACAGGGGGGGTACAATGAGCAGTTCTTC. Translation gives CASSGRQGGYNEQFF.

CDR3 sequence reads: CASSQNTGNSLFF. The CDR3 DNA is TGTGCCAGCAGCCAGAATACGGGTAACTCGCTGTTTTTT. The rearrangement links TRBV7-9 to TRBJ1-4; no firm D call. V lost 5 bases and J 14 bases, leaving 18 bases between the germline ends. The germline V gene has CDR1 SEHNR and CDR2 FQNEAQ (reference sequence). The CDR3 consists of 13 residues.

The rearrangement uses TRBV3-1 (or the pseudogene TRBV3-2) and TRBJ2-7; 7 bases map to TRBD2. This CDR3 is 16 amino acids long. Unmatched junction bases numbered 10, after V lost 1 base and J lost 4 bases. Per the germline V gene, CDR1 is LGHDT and CDR2 is YNNKEL (reference sequence). The chain's CDR3 is CASSQGRLALKYEQYF. Written as DNA, the CDR3 is TGTGCCAGCAGCCAAGGGAGACTAGCCCTTAAGTACGAGCAGTACTTC.

The gene calls are TRBV3-1 (or the pseudogene TRBV3-2) and TRBJ1-2; maybe TRBD1 (5 bases). The V gene's germline CDR1 is LGHDT and CDR2 YNNKEL (reference sequence). Trimming shortened V by 0 bases and J by 4 bases, and 9 bases separated the two germline ends. The CDR3 loop spans 14 amino acids. Here the CDR3 reads CASSQDRGGYGYTF. CDR3 bases: TGTGCCAGCAGCCAAGATCGGGGGGGCTATGGCTACACCTTC.

This chain links TRBV10-3 with TRBJ1-1; D remains ambiguous. Trimming removed 4 bases from V and 10 bases from J, with 19 bases in between. The CDR3 loop spans 14 amino acids. CDR1 ENHRY and CDR2 SYGVKD come from the germline V gene. CDR3 region: CAISVVGGEAGAFF. CDR3 DNA sequence: TGTGCCATCAGTGTCGTTGGAGGAGAGGCTGGAGCTTTCTTT.

The chain links TRBV14 to TRBJ2-7; the match to TRBD2 covers 10 bases. There are 16 residues in the CDR3. The germline V gene has CDR1 SGHDN and CDR2 FVKESK. Trimming took 0 bases from V and 9 from J; bases not matched to a gene: 11. The CDR3: CASSQEGNQRGGGQYF. In DNA, the CDR3 is TGTGCCAGCAGCCAAGAAGGCAACCAGCGGGGGGGCGGGCAGTACTTC.

This clone was seen once. V gene TRBV14 combines with J gene TRBJ1-2; 7 bases agree with TRBD1. Germline CDR1 and CDR2: SGHDN and FVKESK. V lost 1 base and J lost 9; bases outside the gene matches: 5. This CDR3 contains 13 residues. This chain's CDR3 is CASSQGPGQSYTF. The CDR3, as DNA: TGTGCCAGCAGCCAAGGCCCGGGACAGAGCTACACCTTC.

This clone was seen repeatedly, ten times or more. The J gene is TRBJ1-1, the V gene TRBV12-3 or TRBV12-4, with D hard to call. This CDR3 comprises 13 residues. V was pared by 1 base and J by 6 bases, with 9 bases between. This CDR3 reads CASSLGGGAEAFF. The CDR3 region has the DNA TGTGCCAGCAGTTTAGGGGGAGGTGCTGAAGCTTTCTTT.

CDR3 residues: CASSLSTGNVEKLFF. In DNA form, the CDR3 reads TGCGCCAGCAGCTTGTCTACAGGGAACGTAGAAAAACTGTTTTTT. The rearrangement joins TRBV5-1 to TRBJ1-4, with D possibly matching TRBD1 (6 bases). Germline loops: CDR1 SGHRS, CDR2 YFSETQ. This CDR3 contains 15 residues. V dropped 1 base and J dropped 8 bases, with 15 bases sitting between them.

The chain uses TRBV29-1 and TRBJ2-1; the D gene is possibly TRBD2 (6 bases). Trimming pared 7 bases from V and 10 bases from J, leaving 14 bases between. This CDR3 is 11 amino acids long. Germline V gives CDR1 SQVTM, CDR2 ANQGSEA. The CDR3 reads CSAEGRKEQFF. The CDR3 nucleotides are TGCAGCGCCGAAGGGAGGAAGGAGCAGTTCTTC.

This CDR3 reads CASSPWGRENSYEQYF. CDR3 bases: TGTGCCAGCTCACCATGGGGACGGGAGAACTCCTACGAGCAGTACTTC. The chain has TRBV18 and TRBJ2-7; possible D gene TRBD2, 6 bases. V was shortened by 2 bases and J by 0 bases, with 14 bases between the two germline ends. CDR1 is KGHSH, CDR2 LQKENI, per germline. This CDR3 comprises 16 residues.

The rearrangement joins TRBV25-1 to TRBJ1-6; D is ambiguous. Trimming took off 3 bases at V and 7 bases at J, with 7 bases between the two ends. CDR1 and CDR2 from the germline V gene are MGHDK and SYGVNS. The CDR3 sequence is 13 residues long. CDR3 loop: CASSDKLNSPLHF. Here the CDR3 DNA reads TGTGCCAGCAGTGATAAGCTCAATTCACCCCTCCACTTT.

The gene calls are TRBV6-1 and TRBJ1-2, with D possibly matching TRBD1 (5 bases). Deletions cut 2 bases from V and 8 bases from J, with 12 bases between. The CDR3 sequence is 13 residues long. Per germline, CDR1 MNHNS and CDR2 SASEGT. CDR3 sequence (DNA): TGTGCCAGCAGTGAACCCGCAGGGCGAGGCTACACCTTC. Translating it yields CASSEPAGRGYTF.